This TCR beta chain originates from a study of regulatory T cells in long-lasting Graves disease. Study-level results: The number of shared public clonotypes was higher in persistent patients (around 2,700) than new patients (about 910).

Both iRepertoire HTBI primers and Arm-PCR of CDR3 regions were used to build the TCR beta libraries. TCRdb processed the multiplex PCR reads anew with MiXCR; each CDR3 protein has one entry. The sample has about 310,000 distinct CDR3 sequences, around a fifth seen once; the top ten hold around 50%. V lost 2 bases, J lost 5 bases, and 12 bases lay in between. This CDR3 has 14 residues. The V gene's germline CDR1 is SEHNR and CDR2 FQNEAQ (reference sequence). Regarding time point: persistent/refractory GD, antithyroid drugs over 5 years with positive TRAb. Construction of the TCR library relied on RNA isolated from PBMCs. In regard to this clonotype: Antigen specificity is unknown.

The gene calls are TRBV7-9 and TRBJ2-5; D is possibly TRBD1 or TRBD2 (5 bases each). The sample in question was peripheral blood mononuclear cells (PBMCs), obtained when the disease was refractory, from a patient treated with antithyroid drugs. This clonotype was sampled from a female donor with Graves disease. The CDR3 reads CASSLSEGWETQYF. Written as DNA, the CDR3 is TGTGCCAGCAGCTTATCCGAGGGGTGGGAGACCCAGTACTTC.